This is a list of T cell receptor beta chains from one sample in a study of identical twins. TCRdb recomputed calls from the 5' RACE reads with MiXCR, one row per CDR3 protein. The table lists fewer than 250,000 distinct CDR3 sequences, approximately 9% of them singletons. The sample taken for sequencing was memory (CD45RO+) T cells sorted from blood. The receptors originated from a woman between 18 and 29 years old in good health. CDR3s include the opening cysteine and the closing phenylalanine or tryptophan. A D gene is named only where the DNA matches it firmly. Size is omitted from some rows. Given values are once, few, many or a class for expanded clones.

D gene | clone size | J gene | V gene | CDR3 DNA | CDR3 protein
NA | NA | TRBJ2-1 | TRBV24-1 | TGTGCCACCAGTGATGGACTAAAATCCTACAATGAGCAGTTCTTC | CATSDGLKSYNEQFF
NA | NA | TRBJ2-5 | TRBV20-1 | TGCAGTGCTAGCAGACCCGGAATCCGGGACTGGGAAGAGACCCAGTACTTC | CSASRPGIRDWEETQYF
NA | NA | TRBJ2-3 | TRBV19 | TGTGCCAGTAGTATTGGAGATACGCAGTATTTT | CASSIGDTQYF
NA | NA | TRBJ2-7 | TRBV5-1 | TGCGCCAGCAGTGGCTCAGGAACCTACGAGCAGTACTTC | CASSGSGTYEQYF
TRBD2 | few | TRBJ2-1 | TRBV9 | TGTGCCAGCAGCTTGCTATCGGGACTAGCAGGCAATGAGCAGTTCTTC | CASSLLSGLAGNEQFF
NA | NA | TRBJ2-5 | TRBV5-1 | TGCGCCAGCAGCATCACAGGGGGGACTACTCAAGAGACCCAGTACTTC | CASSITGGTTQETQYF
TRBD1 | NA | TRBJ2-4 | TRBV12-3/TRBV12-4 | TGTGCCAGCAGTATCTTTCGACAGGGGCCAGCCAAAAACATTCAGTACTTC | CASSIFRQGPAKNIQYF
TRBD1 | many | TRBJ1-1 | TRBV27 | TGTGCCAGCAGTCGGGACAGGGGCCCTTCCACTGAAGCTTTCTTT | CASSRDRGPSTEAFF
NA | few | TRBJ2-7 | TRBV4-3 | TGCGCCAGCAGTCGGCAGGGTGGAGTGGACGAGCAGTACTTC | CASSRQGGVDEQYF
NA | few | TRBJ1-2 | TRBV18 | TGTGCCAGCTCACCACCCCAGCGTAGTGGCTACACCTTC | CASSPPQRSGYTF
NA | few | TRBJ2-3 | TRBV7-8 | TGTGCCAGCTCCTGGGATTATAGCACAGATACGCAGTATTTT | CASSWDYSTDTQYF
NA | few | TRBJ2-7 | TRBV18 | TGTGCCAGCTCGGCAGGGACGGACGCCTACGAGCAGTACTTC | CASSAGTDAYEQYF
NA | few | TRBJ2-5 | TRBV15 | TGTGCCACCAGCAGAGTGTATGCGCGGACTGAGACCCAGTACTTC | CATSRVYARTETQYF
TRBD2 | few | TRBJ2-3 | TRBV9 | TGTGCCAGCAGCGTAGATCTAGCGGGAATGACAGATACGCAGTATTTT | CASSVDLAGMTDTQYF
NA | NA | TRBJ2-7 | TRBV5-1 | TGCGCCAGCAGCTTGGGGCAGGGAATCTACGAGCAGTACTTC | CASSLGQGIYEQYF
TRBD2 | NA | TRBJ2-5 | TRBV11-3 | TGTGCCAGCAGCTCAGGATTGATGGCGGGGGGACAAGAGACCCAGTACTTC | CASSSGLMAGGQETQYF
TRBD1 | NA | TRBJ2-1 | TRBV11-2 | TGTGCCAGCAGCTTACCGGGGACAGAGGCCTACAATGAGCAGTTCTTC | CASSLPGTEAYNEQFF
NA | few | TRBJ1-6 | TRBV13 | TGTGCCAGCAGCTCCGGATCTCGGCGGAGTTCACCCCTCCACTTT | CASSSGSRRSSPLHF
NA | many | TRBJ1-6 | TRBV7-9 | TGTGCCAGCAGCCACGGGACGGGATTTTCACCCCTCCACTTT | CASSHGTGFSPLHF
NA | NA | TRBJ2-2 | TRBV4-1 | TGCGCCAGCAGCCAAGTTGGCAGGACCGGGGAGCTGTTTTTT | CASSQVGRTGELFF
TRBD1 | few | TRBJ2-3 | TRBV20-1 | TGCAGTGTTAGGACAGGGGAGGATACGCAGTATTTT | CSVRTGEDTQYF
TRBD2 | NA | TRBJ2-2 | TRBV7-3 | TGTGCCAGCAGCTTAAAAGGAGGGACTAGCAAAGGGGAGCTGTTTTTT | CASSLKGGTSKGELFF
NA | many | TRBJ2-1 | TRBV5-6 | TGTGCCAGCAGCTTGGCGGCAGGGAATGAGCAGTTCTTC | CASSLAAGNEQFF